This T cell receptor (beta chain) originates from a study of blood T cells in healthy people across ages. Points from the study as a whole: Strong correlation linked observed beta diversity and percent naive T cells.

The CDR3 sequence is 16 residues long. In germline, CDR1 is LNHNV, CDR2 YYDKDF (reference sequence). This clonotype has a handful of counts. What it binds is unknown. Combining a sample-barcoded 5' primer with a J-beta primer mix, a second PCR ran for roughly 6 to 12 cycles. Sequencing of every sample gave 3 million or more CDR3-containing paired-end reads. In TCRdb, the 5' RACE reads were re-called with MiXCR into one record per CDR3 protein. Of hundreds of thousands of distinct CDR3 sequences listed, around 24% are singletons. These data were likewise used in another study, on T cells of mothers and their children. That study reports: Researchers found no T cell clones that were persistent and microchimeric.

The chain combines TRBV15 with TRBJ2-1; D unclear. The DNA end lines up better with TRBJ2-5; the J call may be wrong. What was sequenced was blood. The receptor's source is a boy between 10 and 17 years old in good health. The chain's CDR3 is CATSDSFGRPGETQYF. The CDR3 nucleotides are TGTGCCACCAGCGACTCCTTTGGGCGGCCCGGAGAGACCCAGTACTTC.